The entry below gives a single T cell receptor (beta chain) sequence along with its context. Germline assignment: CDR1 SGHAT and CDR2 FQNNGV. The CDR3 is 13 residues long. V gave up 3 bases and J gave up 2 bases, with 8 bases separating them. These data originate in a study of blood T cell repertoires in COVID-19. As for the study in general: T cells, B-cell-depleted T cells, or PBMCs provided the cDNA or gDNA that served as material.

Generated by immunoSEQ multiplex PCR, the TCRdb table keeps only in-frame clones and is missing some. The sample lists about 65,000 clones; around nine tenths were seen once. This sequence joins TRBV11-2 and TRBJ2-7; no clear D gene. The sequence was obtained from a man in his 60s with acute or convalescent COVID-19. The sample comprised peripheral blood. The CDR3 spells CASSFGLAYEQYF. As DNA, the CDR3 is TGTGCCAGCAGCTTCGGTTTGGCCTACGAGCAGTACTTC.